The rows below give T cell receptor beta chains drawn from one sample of a study of shared clonotypes between healthy human individuals. Data came from immunoSEQ multiplex PCR; TCRdb stores just in-frame clones and leaves some out. The sample has over 2 million clones, around 90% seen once. Sequencing was carried out using naive CD4+ T cells from PBMCs. The receptors derive from a young man in good health. Some clones in this sample may be carry-over from other donors' samples. The CDR3 runs from the conserved cysteine through the conserved F or W.

v_call cdr3_aa
TRBV11-1 CASSLDLWKETQYF
TRBV5-5 CASSLRPENTEAFF
TRBV28 CASTGPGPYNEQFF
TRBV12-5 CASGLGITYEQYF
TRBV4-1 CASSRVPLGGSYGYTF
TRBV28 CASSLTGSAEAFF
TRBV7-9 CASSPSRRMVTQYF
TRBV28 CASSYVPYEQYF
TRBV18 CASSPQQGFPEAFF
TRBV5-6 CASTKRISGGDGYTF
TRBV5-1 CASSLTHLARGQPGSNQPQHF
TRBV10-3 CAISESGSRTYEQYF
TRBV5-1 CASSLDVGEETQYF
TRBV6-4 CASSVGSNYGYTF
TRBV9 CASSVTPGDTQYF
TRBV6-1 CASSAVVQGLLEQYF
TRBV28 CASSLPEDTEAFF
TRBV6-1 CASSRDTGTDTQYF
TRBV28 CASRPGQLNTEAFF
TRBV20-1 CSASLPDGYTF
TRBV5-1 CASSSTQTAKNEKLFF
TRBV10-3 CATGGQPSGEKLFF
TRBV27 CASSSRQGGEQYF
TRBV28 CASTLGGAGGTYGYTF
TRBV5-1 CASSLIPRRGLGYEQYF
TRBV21-1 CASRRGPTYEQYF
TRBV5-4 CASSLAGTNQPQHF
TRBV7-3 CASSLNPSGSSYNEQFF
TRBV5-1 CASKLSGTKPYEQYF
TRBV29-1 CSGVMVRATEQFF
TRBV5-4 CASSLGGGPSSYNEQFF
TRBV28 CASSLPDSAGASETQYF
TRBV2 CASSAETNTEAFF
TRBV7-3 CASSDGGAAEAFF
TRBV2 CASSEGVVGETQYF
TRBV5-1 CASSFNPSDGYTF
TRBV11-2 CASRGQGMNTEAFF
TRBV7-9 CASSLGTGGEKLFF
TRBV2 CASSEGINEKLFF
TRBV28 CASTKGAWGGSSDPYEQYF
TRBV9 CASSPRSGSTDTQYF
TRBV7-8 CASTPGQGRSNQPQHF
TRBV5-1 CASSAAPGHLYEQYF
TRBV18 CASSHRTGGADEAFF
TRBV19 CASSIVYRDGQETQYF
TRBV5-1 CASSLGGQLEETQYF
TRBV28 CASSQRYTSGTGGNQPQHF